This T cell receptor beta chain appears in the sequencing data of a study of cytomegalovirus exposure and HLA in healthy donors. The CDR3 totals 14 residues. Trimming took off 5 bases at V and 13 bases at J, with 23 bases between the two ends. Germline loops: CDR1 SNHLY, CDR2 FYNNEI. PCR was performed using 60 Vbeta and 13 Jbeta primers. Assay: immunoSEQ multiplex PCR; the TCRdb copy retains only in-frame clones and omits some. The sample includes 150,000 to 200,000 clones, roughly 78% of them seen just once. Study-wide points: It was confirmed in vitro that three of the CMV-associated chains were specific for CMV antigens. In a later analysis, the majority of CMV-associated beta chains seemingly showed HLA restriction.

Details on this clone: Its target is not known.

The sample comprised PBMCs. This receptor was obtained from a woman aged 25 to 39 in good health and CMV-seronegative. The chain carries TRBV2 and TRBJ2-5; maybe TRBD2 (8 bases). The CDR3 DNA sequence: TGTGCCAGCAGTCTCTACAGGGGACTAGGGGCGTTGTACTTC. As protein: CASSLYRGLGALYF.